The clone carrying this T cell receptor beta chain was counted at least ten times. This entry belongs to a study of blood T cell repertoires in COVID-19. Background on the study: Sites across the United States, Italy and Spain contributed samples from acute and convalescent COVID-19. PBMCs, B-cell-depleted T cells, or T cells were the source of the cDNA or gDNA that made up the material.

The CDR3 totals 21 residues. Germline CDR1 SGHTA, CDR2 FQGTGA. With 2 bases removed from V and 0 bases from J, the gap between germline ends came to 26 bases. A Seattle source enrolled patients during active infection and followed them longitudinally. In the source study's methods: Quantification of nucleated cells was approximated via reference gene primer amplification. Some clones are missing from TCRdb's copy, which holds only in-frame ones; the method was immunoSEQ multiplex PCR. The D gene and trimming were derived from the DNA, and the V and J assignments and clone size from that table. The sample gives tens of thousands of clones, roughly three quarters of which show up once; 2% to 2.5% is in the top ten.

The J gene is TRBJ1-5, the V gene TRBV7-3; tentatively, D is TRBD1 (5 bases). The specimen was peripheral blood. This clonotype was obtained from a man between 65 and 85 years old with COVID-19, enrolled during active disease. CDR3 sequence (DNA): TGTGCCAGCAGCTTATCGGAGGGTGGGGCAGAGACCCTTTATAGCAATCAGCCCCAGCATTTT. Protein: CASSLSEGGAETLYSNQPQHF.